This record covers a single T cell receptor (beta chain). Profiling relied on immunoSEQ multiplex PCR, and the TCRdb table lists in-frame clones only, not all of them. In the table there are approximately 600,000 clones, approximately 95% of which are singletons. Naive CD8 cells lacked CD45RO, underwent positive selection for CCR7 and left out terminally differentiated effector memory CD45RA+ cells. This sample was included in a study of shared clonotypes between healthy human individuals. Germline CDR1 is SEHNR and CDR2 is FQNEAQ (reference sequence). J was trimmed by 8 bases and V by 5 bases; bases with no gene match: 7. The CDR3 length is 14 residues.

Sequenced material: naive CD8+ T cells sorted from blood. The chain couples TRBV7-9 to TRBJ2-1; 9 nucleotides match TRBD1. The clonotype originates from a woman aged 25 to 39 in good health. The CDR3 reads CASSRGQGSHEQFF. In DNA, the CDR3 is TGTGCCAGCAGCCGAGGACAGGGGAGTCATGAGCAGTTCTTC.